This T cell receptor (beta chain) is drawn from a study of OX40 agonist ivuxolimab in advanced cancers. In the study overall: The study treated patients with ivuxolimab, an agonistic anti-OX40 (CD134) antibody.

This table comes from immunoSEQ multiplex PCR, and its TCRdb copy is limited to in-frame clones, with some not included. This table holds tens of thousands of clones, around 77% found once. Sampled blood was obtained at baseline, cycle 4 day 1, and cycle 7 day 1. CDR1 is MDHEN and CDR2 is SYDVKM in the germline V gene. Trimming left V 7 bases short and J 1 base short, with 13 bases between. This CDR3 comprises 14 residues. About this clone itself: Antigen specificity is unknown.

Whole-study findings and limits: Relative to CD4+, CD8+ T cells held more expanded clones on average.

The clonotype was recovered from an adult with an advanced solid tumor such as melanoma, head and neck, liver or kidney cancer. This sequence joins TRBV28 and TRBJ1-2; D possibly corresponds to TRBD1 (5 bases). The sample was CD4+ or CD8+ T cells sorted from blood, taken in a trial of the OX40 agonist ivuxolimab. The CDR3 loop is CASIAGVFNYGYTF. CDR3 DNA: TGTGCCAGCATAGCGGGGGTCTTTAACTATGGCTACACCTTC.